This TCR beta chain was observed in a study of technical replicates of blood from a handful of donors. Sequencing was performed with immunoSEQ multiplex PCR; in TCRdb, only in-frame clones are kept and a portion is missing. Of 55,000 to 75,000 clones in the sample, over 85% are singletons; the top ten hold 2.5% to 3.5%. The CDR3 has 15 amino acids. Trimming removed 6 bases at V and 5 bases at J, with 17 bases between. CDR1 and CDR2 (germline): MNHEY, SVGAGI. Sequencing input: PBMCs. The clonotype was recovered from a human donor in good health. Some clones in this sample may be carry-over from other donors' samples. This chain joins TRBV6-5 and TRBJ1-5; D is ambiguous. In DNA form, the CDR3 reads TGTGCCAGCAGGTCTTACGGAGGACGGGATCAGCCCCAGCATTTT. It translates to CASRSYGGRDQPQHF.